This record covers a single T cell receptor beta chain. The antigen this receptor binds is unknown. Per-nucleotide qualities are absent, and no much larger clonotype sits a single base away. TCRbeta CDR3 regions were amplified from genomic DNA using the immunoSEQ Assay, a bias-controlled multiplex PCR. In the source study's methods: Within the assay, amplification of reference gene primers was used to estimate how many nucleated cells each sample contained. To quantify the absolute abundance of each unique TCRbeta CDR3 rearrangement, sequence reads were collapsed and filtered. For each sample, productive Simpson clonality was calculated as the square root of Simpson's diversity index over productive rearrangements. The table comes from immuneACCESS by way of TCRdb, which keeps in-frame sequences with V and J called. Part of the clones is missing from these tables; in studies checked, under half for an unresolved V gene and the rest for unknown reasons. Clone size and V and J calls were adopted from that table, with D and trimming inferred from the DNA. The sample has some 110,000 clones on record, around 76% of them singletons. Just under 20% of the sample belongs to the ten largest clones.

V loses 6 bases at its end and J loses 5 bases; junction bases beyond the gene matches: 8. The germline V gene encodes CDR1 MNHEY and CDR2 SVGAGI. From its cysteine to its phenylalanine, the CDR3 spans 15 amino acids. The kept DNA is CDR3 alone, 45 bases in frame from the first base. The collaborating institutions used their own protocols to collect whole blood in K2EDTA tubes. Collaborator samples were shipped for TCRbeta analysis as frozen whole blood, isolated PBMCs, or DNA extracted from either sample type. This sample is part of a study of blood T cell repertoires in COVID-19 (dated by TCRdb to about 2020). Describing the broader study: The collaborator samples originated in the United States, Italy and Spain and spanned the acute and convalescent phases of COVID-19. The prospective study material was composed of cDNA or gDNA derived from T cells, B-cell-depleted T cells, or PBMCs. Subjects who had been exposed to COVID-19, were actively infected with it, or had recovered from it provided the deeply sampled blood TCRbeta repertoires that made up the dataset. The repertoires were released in a freely available public database intended as a resource for research on the immune response to SARS-CoV-2. The samples were drawn from two sources: the first 160 participants of the ongoing ImmuneRACE study, and about 1,300 subjects contributed by 6 global collaborators. Nearly every sample came with metadata listing a de-identified subject ID, COVID-19 status, age in years and sex. HLA class I and class II types, where available, came from metadata supplied by the sample provider rather than from assay-based typing.

The paper's findings and limits, for the study overall: How much clinical and demographic metadata was included differed by source and by participant, and the metadata was provided uncurated.

The source of this sequence is a woman aged 70 to 79 with acute or convalescent COVID-19. The chain joins TRBV6-5 to TRBJ2-2, with 8 central nucleotides matching TRBD1. Sequencing was carried out using peripheral blood. The CDR3 loop reads CASRETGDETGELFF. The nucleotides are TGTGCCAGCAGAGAGACAGGGGATGAGACCGGGGAGCTGTTTTTT.